This T cell receptor (beta chain) was found in a study of beta chain features in type 1 diabetes. The CDR3 has 13 amino acids. Germline CDR1 and CDR2: SGHTA and FQGNSA. The V and J ends lost 4 bases and 8 bases, in that order; junction bases with no gene match: 4. Every isolated RNA sample was fully reverse transcribed, so sequencing captured expressed TCRB transcripts. TCRdb's copy holds only in-frame clones and misses some; the assay was immunoSEQ multiplex PCR. In the table there are about 930,000 clones, 15% to 20% of which are singletons. The sequencing input was naive CD4+ T cells from blood. The rearrangement links TRBV7-2 to TRBJ1-2, with 10 bases aligning to TRBD1. This receptor was taken from a woman under 30 in good health. CDR3 region: CASSSRDRGGYTF. The CDR3 nucleotides are TGTGCCAGCAGCTCCCGGGACAGGGGAGGCTACACCTTC.